The 13 T cell receptor beta chains below come from one sample, sequenced in a study of blood T cells in healthy people across ages (dated by TCRdb to between 2014 and 2017). Library prep was done by 5' RACE. These reads were obtained on an Illumina HiSeq 2500. The second PCR ran for about 6 to 11 cycles and used a J-beta primer mix along with a sample-barcoded 5' primer. TCRdb reran the public reads through fastp at Q25 and MiXCR, keeping productive beta chains. Every CDR3 protein is listed once, alongside the most common genes and DNA of its rows. The sample table contains about 1.7 million distinct CDR3 sequences; only one count was recorded for 28% of them. The ten biggest clones cover roughly 8% of the sample. What was sequenced was blood. The receptors shown here come from a woman aged 25 to 39 in good health.

This clonotype was counted a few times. The chain is built from TRBV29-1 and TRBJ1-4, with 7 positions matching TRBD1. After removal of 7 bases from V and 3 bases from J, the junction contained 5 bases not matched to a gene. CDR1 SQVTM and CDR2 ANQGSEA come from the germline V gene. CDR3 length: 13 residues. The CDR3 here is CSGRDSANEKLFF. CDR3 nucleotides: TGCAGCGGCCGGGACAGTGCTAATGAAAAACTGTTTTTT.

The V call is TRBV20-1, the J call TRBJ1-1; tentative D call: TRBD1 (5 bases). The CDR3 has 11 amino acids. V was pared by 6 bases and J by 7 bases, with 12 bases between. Germline V gene data show CDR1 as DFQATT and CDR2 as SNEGSKA (reference sequence). The CDR3 nucleotides read TGCAGTGCCCTGCGGGGGAATGAAGCTTTCTTT. It yields the protein CSALRGNEAFF.

This clonotype was counted between two and nine times. The chain recombines TRBV7-9 with TRBJ1-4; D gene ambiguous. V was trimmed by 4 bases and J by 8 bases, leaving 14 bases between them. Germline V gives CDR1 SEHNR, CDR2 FQNEAQ (reference sequence). The CDR3 is 14 residues long. CDR3 amino acids: CASSSGGGSEKLFF. The CDR3 DNA sequence: TGTGCCAGCAGCTCAGGAGGAGGGTCCGAAAAACTGTTTTTT.

The chain employs TRBV20-1 and TRBJ2-3; 8 nucleotides line up with TRBD2. Germline lookup yields CDR1 DFQATT and CDR2 SNEGSKA (reference sequence). J gave up 5 bases and V 3 bases, and 7 bases lay outside the gene matches. CDR3 length: 14 residues. This CDR3 is CSASNLAGLDTQYF. DNA for the CDR3: TGCAGTGCTAGTAACCTAGCGGGCCTAGATACGCAGTATTTT.

This CDR3 reads CASGGLRDYEQYF. CDR3 DNA: TGTGCCAGCGGAGGTCTAAGGGACTACGAGCAGTACTTC. This rearrangement joins TRBV2 to TRBJ2-7; TRBD2 might be the D (5 bases). The CDR3 covers 13 residues. The germline V gene has CDR1 SNHLY and CDR2 FYNNEI. The V end was cut by 8 bases, the J end by 3 bases, with 14 bases between. The variable domain in full, with the rest retrieved from reference TRBV2 and TRBJ2-7, is EPEVTQTPSHQVTQMGQEVILRCVPISNHLYFYWYRQILGQKVEFLVSFYNNEISEKSEIFDDQFSVERPDGSNFTLKIRSTKLEDSAMYFCASGGLRDYEQYFGPGTRLTVT.

As for this clonotype: One end of the junction fails to match germline, which may point to a read error. The rearrangement uses TRBV20-1 and TRBJ2-3; TRBD2 aligns across 12 bases. The CDR3 spans 17 residues. The V gene's germline CDR1 is DFQATT and CDR2 SNEGSKA (reference sequence). The chain's CDR3 is CGASIASGGAVLNTQYF. The CDR3 nucleotides are TGCGGTGCTAGTATTGCTAGCGGGGGGGCCGTTTTGAATACGCAGTATTTT.

This clonotype has just a few counts. The V call is TRBV2, the J call TRBJ2-5, with a possible D match to TRBD1 (5 bases). This CDR3 comprises 16 residues. V was clipped by 6 bases and J by 0 bases, with 17 bases between them. Per germline, CDR1 SNHLY and CDR2 FYNNEI. This CDR3 is CASRQKAGAYQETQYF. CDR3 in DNA: TGTGCCAGCAGACAAAAGGCTGGGGCCTACCAAGAGACCCAGTACTTC.

The chain has TRBV4-1 and TRBJ2-6; D tentatively reads TRBD1 or TRBD2 (6 bases each). The V and J ends lost 2 bases and 0 bases respectively, with 14 bases between them. Germline CDR1 is MGHRA and CDR2 is YSYEKL. CDR3 length equals 18 residues. CDR3 loop: CASSQTTGTRSGANVLTF. The CDR3, as DNA: TGCGCCAGCAGCCAAACTACAGGGACTCGCTCTGGGGCCAACGTCCTGACTTTC.

This clonotype has ten or more counts. The genes are TRBV6-2 or TRBV6-3 and TRBJ2-4; D not certain. Judging by the DNA end, TRBJ2-5 fits better; the J call may be wrong. The CDR3 length is 12 residues. Per the germline V gene, CDR1 is MNHEY and CDR2 is SVGEGT. CDR3: CASSYFTETQYF. The CDR3, as DNA: TGTGCCAGCAGTTACTTCACGGAGACCCAGTACTTC.

This clonotype was counted only a few times. The rearrangement joins TRBV15 to TRBJ2-5; 8 bases are shared with TRBD2. This CDR3 has 15 residues. The germline V gene encodes CDR1 LNHNV and CDR2 YYDKDF (reference sequence). The ends lost 4 bases at V and 5 bases at J; junction bases unmatched: 9. The CDR3: CATSIARGGGETQYF. CDR3 in DNA: TGTGCCACCAGCATAGCACGGGGGGGTGGGGAGACCCAGTACTTC.

In its sample, this clonotype was seen a few times. J is TRBJ1-5 and V is TRBV4-2; D unresolved. This CDR3 region has 13 residues. Germline CDR1 LGHNA, CDR2 YNFKEQ. The V end lost 4 bases, the J end lost 9 bases, and 13 bases lay between the germline ends. The CDR3 DNA follows: TGTGCCAGCAGCCCAAGGGCTACGGGGCCCCAGCATTTT. Protein: CASSPRATGPQHF.

Concerning this clonotype itself: This may be a read error, as it is one base from a much larger clone. The gene calls are TRBV10-2 and TRBJ2-1; D is unclear. Germline assignment: CDR1 WSHSY and CDR2 SAAADI. CDR3 length equals 11 residues. The CDR3 DNA follows: TGCACCAGCAGTGAGGTCTATGAGCAGTTCTTC. Translated: CTSSEVYEQFF.

V gene TRBV12-3 or TRBV12-4 combines with J gene TRBJ2-2, with a tentative D call TRBD2 (6 bases). V lost 7 bases and J lost 5, with 17 bases in between. The CDR3 consists of 15 residues. In DNA, the CDR3 is TGTGCCAGCAACTCTGTGGGAGGAGGTACCGGGGAGCTGTTTTTT. It specifies CASNSVGGGTGELFF.